This T cell receptor beta chain was documented in a study of blood T cells in healthy people across ages. This CDR3 has 14 residues. Germline V gene data show CDR1 as LGHDT and CDR2 as YNNKEL (reference sequence). V was cut by 6 bases and J by 0 bases, with 12 bases left in between. With a J-beta primer mix and a sample-barcoded 5' primer, a second PCR ran about 6 to 11 cycles. TCRdb re-called the 5' RACE reads through MiXCR, storing one row per CDR3 protein. The sample lists about 1 million distinct CDR3 sequences, 45% occurring once. Isolated PBMCs totaled at least 6.5 million in each sample. About this clonotype itself: The antigen is not known.

Study-wide findings and caveats: PBMCs went unsorted, and a conclusive naive versus antigen-experienced comparison was therefore prevented. Higher diversity and more naive CD4+ cells were features of long-lived donors, compared to aged donors.

The sample taken for sequencing was blood. This clonotype originated in a woman aged 55-69 years in good health. V is TRBV3-1 and J is TRBJ2-7, with TRBD2 as a possible D gene (5 bases). In DNA, the CDR3 is TGTGCCAGCAGGCCTAGTGGGAGCTCCTACGAGCAGTACGTC. Protein sequence: CASRPSGSSYEQYV.